This T cell receptor beta chain was recorded in a study of Graves' ophthalmopathy and Graves' hyperthyroidism. This clonotype was observed a handful of times. From germline, CDR1 is DFQATT and CDR2 SNEGSKA (reference sequence). This CDR3 is built from 14 residues. V lost 3 bases to trimming and J lost 12 bases, with 21 bases between them. Transcripts of RNA were the source for amplifying TCR beta CDR3 regions. The first round was an RT-PCR with HTBI primers, and the second round was a multiplex PCR. TCRdb independently ran MiXCR on the multiplex PCR reads; one entry per CDR3 protein. The sample lists tens of thousands of distinct CDR3 sequences, approximately 45% occurring once.

Sequencing input: peripheral blood. The V gene is TRBV20-1, the J gene TRBJ2-1, with D unresolved. This TCR came from an adult woman with Graves' ophthalmopathy. CDR3 DNA sequence: TGCAGTGCTAGTTCCGTGGAGAGCACAGATACGCAGTTCTTC. Amino acid sequence: CSASSVESTDTQFF.